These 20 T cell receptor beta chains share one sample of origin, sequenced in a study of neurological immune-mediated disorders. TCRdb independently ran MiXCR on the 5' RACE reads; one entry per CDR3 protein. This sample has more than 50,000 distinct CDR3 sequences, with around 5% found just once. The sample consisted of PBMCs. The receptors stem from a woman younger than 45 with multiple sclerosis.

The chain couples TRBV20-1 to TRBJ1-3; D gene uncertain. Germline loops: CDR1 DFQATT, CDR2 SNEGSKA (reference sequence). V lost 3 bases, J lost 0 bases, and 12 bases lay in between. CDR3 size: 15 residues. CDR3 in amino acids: CSARPGRFSGNTIYF. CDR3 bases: TGCAGTGCTAGGCCCGGGAGGTTCTCTGGAAACACCATATATTTT.

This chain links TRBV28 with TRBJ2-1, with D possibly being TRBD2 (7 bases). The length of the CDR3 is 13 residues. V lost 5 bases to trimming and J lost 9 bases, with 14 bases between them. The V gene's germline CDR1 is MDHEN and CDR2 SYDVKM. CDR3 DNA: TGTGCCAGCAGTGTCTGGGGGGGGCTTGAGCAGTTCTTC. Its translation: CASSVWGGLEQFF.

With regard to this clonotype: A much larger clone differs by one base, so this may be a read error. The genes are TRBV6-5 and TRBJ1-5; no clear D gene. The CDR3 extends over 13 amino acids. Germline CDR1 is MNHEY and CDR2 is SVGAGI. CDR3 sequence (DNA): TGTGCCAGCAGTCCGACAAGCAATCAGCCCCAGAATTTT. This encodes CASSPTSNQPQNF.

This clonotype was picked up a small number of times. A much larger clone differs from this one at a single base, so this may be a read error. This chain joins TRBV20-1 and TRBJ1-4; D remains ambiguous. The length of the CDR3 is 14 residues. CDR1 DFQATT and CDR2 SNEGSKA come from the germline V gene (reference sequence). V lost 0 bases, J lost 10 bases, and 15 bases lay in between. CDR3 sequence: CSARELEREVKLFF. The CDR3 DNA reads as TGCAGTGCTAGAGAACTGGAAAGGGAGGTAAAACTGTTTTTT.

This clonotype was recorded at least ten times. The CDR3 sequence is CASGSTGGYGYTF. CDR3 DNA: TGTGCCAGCGGATCGACAGGGGGCTATGGCTACACCTTC. The chain uses TRBV12-3 or TRBV12-4 and TRBJ1-2; 9 bases agree with TRBD1. The CDR3 runs to 13 residues. Trimming took 8 bases from V and 4 from J; bases not matched to a gene: 5.

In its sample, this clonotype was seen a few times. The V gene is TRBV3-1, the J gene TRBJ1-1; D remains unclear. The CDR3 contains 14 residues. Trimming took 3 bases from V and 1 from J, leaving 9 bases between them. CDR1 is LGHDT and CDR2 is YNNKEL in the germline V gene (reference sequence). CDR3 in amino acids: CASSQVRGNTEAFF. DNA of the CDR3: TGTGCCAGCAGCCAGGTTCGGGGGAACACTGAAGCTTTCTTT.

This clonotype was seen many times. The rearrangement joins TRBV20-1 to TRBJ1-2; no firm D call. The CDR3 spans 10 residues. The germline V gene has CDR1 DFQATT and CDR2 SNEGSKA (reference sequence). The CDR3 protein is CSPLSYGYTF. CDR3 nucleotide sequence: TGCAGCCCTCTGTCCTATGGCTACACCTTC.

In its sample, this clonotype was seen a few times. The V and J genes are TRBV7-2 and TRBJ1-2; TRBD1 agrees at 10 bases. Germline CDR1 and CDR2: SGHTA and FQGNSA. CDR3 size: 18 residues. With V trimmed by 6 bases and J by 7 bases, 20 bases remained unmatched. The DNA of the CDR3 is TGTGCCAGCAGTCTTAGCATCGTCCACGGGACAGGGGCCCTTGGCTACACCTTC. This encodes CASSLSIVHGTGALGYTF.

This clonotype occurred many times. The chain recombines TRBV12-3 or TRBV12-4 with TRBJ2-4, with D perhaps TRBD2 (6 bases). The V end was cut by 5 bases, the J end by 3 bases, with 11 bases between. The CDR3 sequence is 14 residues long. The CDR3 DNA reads TGTGCCAGCAGTCCGTCGCGGGACAAAAACATTCAGTACTTC. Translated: CASSPSRDKNIQYF.

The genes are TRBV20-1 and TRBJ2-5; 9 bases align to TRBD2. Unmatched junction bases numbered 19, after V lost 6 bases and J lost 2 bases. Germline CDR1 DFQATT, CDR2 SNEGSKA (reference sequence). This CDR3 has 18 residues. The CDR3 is CSAQMRISGGLYQETQYF. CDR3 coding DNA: TGCAGTGCCCAGATGCGGATTAGCGGGGGCTTGTATCAAGAGACCCAGTACTTC.

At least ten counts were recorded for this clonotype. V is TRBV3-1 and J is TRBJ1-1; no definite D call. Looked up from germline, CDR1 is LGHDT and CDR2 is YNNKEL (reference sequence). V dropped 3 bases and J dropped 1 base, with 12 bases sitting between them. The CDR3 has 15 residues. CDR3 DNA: TGTGCCAGCAGCCATACGAAAAGGAGGAACACTGAAGCTTTCTTT. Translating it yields CASSHTKRRNTEAFF.

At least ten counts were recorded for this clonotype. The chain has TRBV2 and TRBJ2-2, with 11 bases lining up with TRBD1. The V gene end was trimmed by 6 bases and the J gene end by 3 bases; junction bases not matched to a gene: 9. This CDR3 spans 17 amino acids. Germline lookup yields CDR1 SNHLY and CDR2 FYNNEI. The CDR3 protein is CASSVSGQGAYTGELFF. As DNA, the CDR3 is TGTGCCAGCAGCGTCTCCGGACAGGGGGCTTACACCGGGGAGCTGTTTTTT. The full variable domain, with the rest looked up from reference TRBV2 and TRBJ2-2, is EPEVTQTPSHQVTQMGQEVILRCVPISNHLYFYWYRQILGQKVEFLVSFYNNEISEKSEIFDDQFSVERPDGSNFTLKIRSTKLEDSAMYFCASSVSGQGAYTGELFFGEGSRLTVL.

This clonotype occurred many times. The CDR3, as DNA: TGCAGTGCTAGTTCCCAGGGGGGGGCTGAAGCTTTCTTT. It translates to CSASSQGGAEAFF. The chain joins TRBV20-1 to TRBJ1-1, with 7 bases fitting TRBD1. With 3 bases clipped from V and 6 bases from J, the junction kept 7 bases outside the gene matches. This CDR3 region has 13 residues. From germline, CDR1 is DFQATT and CDR2 SNEGSKA (reference sequence).

CDR3 in DNA: TGTGCCAGCAGTGACCAGGGGGGTGGGGAGACCCAGTACTTC. The encoded protein is CASSDQGGGETQYF. V is TRBV2 and J is TRBJ2-5, with a weak D call TRBD1 (7 bases). Trimming cost V 3 bases and J 5 bases, with 13 bases left between them. Germline assignment: CDR1 SNHLY and CDR2 FYNNEI. CDR3 size: 14 residues.

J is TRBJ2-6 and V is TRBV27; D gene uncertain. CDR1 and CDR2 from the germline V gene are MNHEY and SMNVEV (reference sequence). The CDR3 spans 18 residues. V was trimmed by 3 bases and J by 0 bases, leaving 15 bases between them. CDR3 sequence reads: CASSFYPISLSGANVLTF. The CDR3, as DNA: TGTGCCAGCAGTTTCTATCCGATCAGCCTCTCTGGGGCCAACGTCCTGACTTTC. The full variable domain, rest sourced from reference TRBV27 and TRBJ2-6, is EAQVTQNPRYLITVTGKKLTVTCSQNMNHEYMSWYRQDPGLGLRQIYYSMNVEVTDKGDVPEGYKVSRKEKRNFPLILESPSPNQTSLYFCASSFYPISLSGANVLTFGAGSRLTVL.

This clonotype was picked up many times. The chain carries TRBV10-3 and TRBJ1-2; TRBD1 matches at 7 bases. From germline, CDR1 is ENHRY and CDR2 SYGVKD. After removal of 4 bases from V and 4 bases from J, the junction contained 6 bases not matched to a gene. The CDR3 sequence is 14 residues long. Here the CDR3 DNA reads TGTGCCATCAGTGGGACAGGCCTCTCCTATGGCTACACCTTC. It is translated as CAISGTGLSYGYTF.

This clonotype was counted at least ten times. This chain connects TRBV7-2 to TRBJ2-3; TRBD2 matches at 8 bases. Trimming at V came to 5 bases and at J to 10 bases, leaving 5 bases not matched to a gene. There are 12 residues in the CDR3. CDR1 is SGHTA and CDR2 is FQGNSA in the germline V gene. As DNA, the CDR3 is TGTGCCAGCAGCCCCGGACTAGCCTCGCAGTATTTT. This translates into CASSPGLASQYF.

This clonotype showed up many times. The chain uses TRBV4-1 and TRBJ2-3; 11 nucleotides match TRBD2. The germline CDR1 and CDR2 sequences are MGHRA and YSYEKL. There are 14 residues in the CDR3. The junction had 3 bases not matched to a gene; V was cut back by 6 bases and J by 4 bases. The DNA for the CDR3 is TGCGCCAGCAGTAGCGGGGGGGCATCAGATACGCAGTATTTT. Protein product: CASSSGGASDTQYF.

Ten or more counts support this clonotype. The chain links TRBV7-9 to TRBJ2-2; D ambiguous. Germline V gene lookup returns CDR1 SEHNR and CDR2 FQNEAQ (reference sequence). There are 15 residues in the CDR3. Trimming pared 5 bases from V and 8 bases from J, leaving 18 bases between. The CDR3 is CASSPPSVRAGELFF. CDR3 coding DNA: TGTGCCAGCAGCCCCCCATCGGTCCGGGCGGGGGAGCTGTTTTTT. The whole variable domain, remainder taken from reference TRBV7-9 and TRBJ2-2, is DTGVSQNPRHKITKRGQNVTFRCDPISEHNRLYWYRQTLGQGPEFLTYFQNEAQLEKSRLLSDRFSAERPKGSFSTLEIQRTEQGDSAMYLCASSPPSVRAGELFFGEGSRLTVL.

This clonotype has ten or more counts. CDR3 residues: CSVQPQGAGEAFF. CDR3 in DNA: TGCAGCGTACAGCCGCAGGGGGCTGGTGAAGCTTTCTTT. The chain carries TRBV29-1 and TRBJ1-1, with 8 bases lining up with TRBD1. Looked up from germline, CDR1 is SQVTM and CDR2 is ANQGSEA. Trimming removed 6 bases from V and 7 bases from J; junction bases left unmatched: 10. There are 13 residues in the CDR3.